This TCR beta chain came from a study of long-term antiretroviral therapy in people with HIV. Overall study findings and caveats: Clones that had undergone expansion before ART prevailed in the repertoire throughout all time points. Subsequent to ART, diversity was augmented yet persisted below that of transplant donor controls.

The assay used was immunoSEQ (version v3.0), run at survey level. Clones were sequenced by immunoSEQ multiplex PCR, and TCRdb holds only the in-frame ones, with some missing. In the table there are around 20,000 clones, around 79% of which are singletons. This CDR3 contains 14 residues. The germline V gene encodes CDR1 SNHLY and CDR2 FYNNEI. Losses at the gene ends were 5 bases for V and 1 base for J; bases not matched to a gene: 2. Turning to this clone: What it binds is not known.

Researchers secured at least one pre-ART and at least two post-ART PBMC samples from each donor. Sequencing was performed on unsorted PBMCs, taken at the start of antiretroviral therapy, before treatment. The chain has TRBV2 and TRBJ2-7; TRBD2 matches 10 bases. The origin of this receptor is a man aged 18 to 35 with HIV. CDR3 in amino acids: CASSKTSGSYEQYF. CDR3 sequence (DNA): TGTGCCAGCAGTAAGACTAGCGGGTCCTACGAGCAGTACTTC.